Below are 8 T cell receptor beta chains sequenced from a single sample in a study of technical replicates of blood from a few donors. The data were produced by immunoSEQ multiplex PCR, yet TCRdb's version contains in-frame clones alone and is incomplete. Among approximately 82,000 clones listed, 96% were seen once. Sequenced: T cells isolated from PBMCs. The receptors come from a human donor in good health.

The chain links TRBV11-2 to TRBJ2-7; 9 nucleotides agree with TRBD1. Germline V gene data show CDR1 as SGHAT and CDR2 as FQNNGV. Unmatched junction bases numbered 8, after V lost 5 bases and J lost 3 bases. The CDR3 consists of 15 residues. The CDR3 reads CASSLGTGTRYEQYF. CDR3 sequence (DNA): TGTGCCAGCAGCCTGGGGACAGGGACTCGCTACGAGCAGTACTTC.

J is TRBJ2-5 and V is TRBV6-5, with TRBD1 as a possible D gene (5 bases). The CDR3 is 12 amino acids. Germline CDR1 MNHEY, CDR2 SVGAGI. Trimming stripped 9 bases from V and 2 bases from J, with 10 bases between. The CDR3 protein is CASSRVQETQYF. CDR3 nucleotides: TGTGCCAGTAGCAGGGTACAAGAGACCCAGTACTTC.

The chain has TRBV4-2 and TRBJ1-3; 8 bases match TRBD1. Germline V gives CDR1 LGHNA, CDR2 YNFKEQ. The CDR3 runs to 16 residues. V lost 5 bases, J lost 6 bases, and 12 bases stayed unmatched. CDR3 DNA: TGTGCCAGCAGCGTCGCAGACAGGGGTTTGGAAAACACCATATATTTT. This encodes CASSVADRGLENTIYF.

V is TRBV19 and J is TRBJ2-5; TRBD1 is a possible D gene (6 bases). CDR1 is LNHDA, CDR2 SQIVND, per germline (reference sequence). V was pared by 2 bases and J by 1 base, with 14 bases between. This CDR3 has 16 residues. In nucleotides, the CDR3 is TGTGCCAGTAGTATAATCGGACAGCGTAGCCAAGAGACCCAGTACTTC. Amino acids: CASSIIGQRSQETQYF.

The chain combines TRBV6-5 with TRBJ1-2; no definite D call. Trimming pared 2 bases from V and 7 bases from J, leaving 20 bases between. CDR1 and CDR2 (germline): MNHEY, SVGAGI. CDR3 length: 16 amino acids. CDR3 loop: CASSYAFSGARAGYTF. The CDR3 bases are TGTGCCAGCAGTTACGCGTTCTCGGGAGCTCGAGCTGGCTACACCTTC.

This sequence joins TRBV15 and TRBJ2-2, with D maybe TRBD1 (5 bases). Germline V gene sequence: CDR1 LNHNV, CDR2 YYDKDF (reference sequence). CDR3 length: 14 amino acids. Trimming took off 0 bases at V and 5 bases at J, with 7 bases between the two ends. This chain's CDR3 is CATSRDPGTGELFF. The CDR3, as DNA: TGTGCCACCAGCAGAGATCCAGGGACCGGGGAGCTGTTTTTT. Combining the CDR3 with reference TRBV15 and TRBJ2-2 gives the whole variable domain DAMVIQNPRYQVTQFGKPVTLSCSQTLNHNVMYWYQQKSSQAPKLLFHYYDKDFNNEADTPDNFQSRRPNTSFCFLDIRSPGLGDTAMYLCATSRDPGTGELFFGEGSRLTVL.

The genes are TRBV5-6 and TRBJ1-2; D gene ambiguous. The germline CDR1 and CDR2 sequences are SGHDT and YYEEEE. With 2 bases removed from V and 8 bases from J, the gap between germline ends came to 16 bases. The CDR3 contains 14 residues. The CDR3 spells CASSLPAGFEGYTF. For the CDR3, the DNA is TGTGCCAGCAGCTTACCGGCGGGATTTGAGGGCTACACCTTC.

The chain carries TRBV5-4 and TRBJ2-3, with 8 bases identical to TRBD1. Unmatched junction bases numbered 7, after V lost 4 bases and J lost 6 bases. The CDR3 loop spans 14 amino acids. Germline CDR1 reads SGHNT; CDR2 reads YYREEE (reference sequence). The CDR3 DNA sequence: TGTGCCAGCAGCCTTGGACAGGGTAGGGATACGCAGTATTTT. Protein: CASSLGQGRDTQYF.